This T cell receptor (beta chain) came from a study of cytomegalovirus exposure and HLA in healthy donors. V was pared by 3 bases and J by 5 bases, with 6 bases of the junction left unmatched. This CDR3 contains 16 residues. The V gene's germline CDR1 is ENHRY and CDR2 SYGVKD. The PCR was carried out with 60 Vbeta primers and 13 Jbeta primers. Profiled with immunoSEQ multiplex PCR; TCRdb holds only in-frame clones, not every one. The table lists around 150,000 clones, roughly 80% of them singletons, with less than 2% in the top ten. Sequences were obtained from PBMCs. This TCR came from a man aged 35-49 years in good health and CMV-seronegative. The chain combines TRBV10-3 with TRBJ2-2; 10 nucleotides agree with TRBD1. CDR3 DNA: TGTGCCATCAGTGATCCCGGGACAGGGGTTACCGGGGAGCTGTTTTTT. As protein: CAISDPGTGVTGELFF.